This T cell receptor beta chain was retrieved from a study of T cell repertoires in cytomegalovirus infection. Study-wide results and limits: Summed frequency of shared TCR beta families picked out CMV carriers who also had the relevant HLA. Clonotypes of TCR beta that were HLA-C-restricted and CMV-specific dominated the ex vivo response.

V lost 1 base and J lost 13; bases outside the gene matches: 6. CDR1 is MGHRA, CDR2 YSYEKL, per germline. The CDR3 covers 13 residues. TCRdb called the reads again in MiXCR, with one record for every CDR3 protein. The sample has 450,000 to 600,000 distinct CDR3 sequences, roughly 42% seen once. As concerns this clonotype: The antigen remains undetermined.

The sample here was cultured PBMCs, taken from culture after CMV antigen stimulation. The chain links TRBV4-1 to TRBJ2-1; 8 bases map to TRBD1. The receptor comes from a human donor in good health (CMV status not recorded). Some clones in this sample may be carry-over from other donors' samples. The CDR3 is CASSQGRGQDQFF. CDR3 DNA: TGCGCCAGCAGCCAAGGTCGGGGACAGGATCAGTTCTTC.